These T cell receptor beta chains were read from a single sample in a study of CD8 T cells in Susac syndrome. TCRdb analysed the immunoSEQ multiplex PCR reads with MiXCR anew, one entry per CDR3 protein. The sample consists of about 140,000 distinct CDR3 sequences, 90% to 95% of them appearing once. Sequencing was done on a sample of CD8+ T cells from PBMCs. All receptors come from a human donor in good health. Each CDR3 is given with its conserved first and last residue. Each record gives: V gene, CDR3 length, J gene, D gene, CDR3 DNA, CDR3 protein. D genes are given only for firm matches.

TRBV6-5	11	TRBJ2-1	NA	TGTGCCAGCAGTTGGGGGGCGGAGCAGTTCTTC	CASSWGAEQFF
TRBV7-9	12	TRBJ2-7	NA	TGTGCCAGCAGTTCCATAATCTACGAGCAGTACTTC	CASSSIIYEQYF
TRBV29-1	15	TRBJ2-3	NA	TGCAGCGTTAATGGGCTAGCCTTTCGCACAGATACGCAGTATTTT	CSVNGLAFRTDTQYF
TRBV15	14	TRBJ1-1	NA	TGTGCCACCAGCAGAGTATACGGGAACACTGAAGCTTTCTTT	CATSRVYGNTEAFF
TRBV9	13	TRBJ1-1	NA	TGTGCCAGCAGCGACGGGATGAACACTGAAGCTTTCTTT	CASSDGMNTEAFF
TRBV15	17	TRBJ2-1	NA	TGTGCCACCAGCAGACTCAGCCTAGCCGAGTCCTACAATGAGCAGTTCTTC	CATSRLSLAESYNEQFF
TRBV4-3	15	TRBJ2-7	NA	TGCGCCAGCAGCCAAGAATCAGGGGCCCTCTACGAGCAGTACTTC	CASSQESGALYEQYF
TRBV6-2/TRBV6-3	14	TRBJ2-1	TRBD1	TGTGCCAGCAGTTACACAGTGCAGGGGGATGAGCAGTTCTTC	CASSYTVQGDEQFF
TRBV14	15	TRBJ2-7	TRBD1	TGTGCCAGCAGCATAACCGGGACAGGGGTCTACGAGCAGTACTTC	CASSITGTGVYEQYF
TRBV29-1	12	TRBJ2-7	NA	TGCAGCGCATTGAGCCCGAACTACGAGCAGTACTTC	CSALSPNYEQYF